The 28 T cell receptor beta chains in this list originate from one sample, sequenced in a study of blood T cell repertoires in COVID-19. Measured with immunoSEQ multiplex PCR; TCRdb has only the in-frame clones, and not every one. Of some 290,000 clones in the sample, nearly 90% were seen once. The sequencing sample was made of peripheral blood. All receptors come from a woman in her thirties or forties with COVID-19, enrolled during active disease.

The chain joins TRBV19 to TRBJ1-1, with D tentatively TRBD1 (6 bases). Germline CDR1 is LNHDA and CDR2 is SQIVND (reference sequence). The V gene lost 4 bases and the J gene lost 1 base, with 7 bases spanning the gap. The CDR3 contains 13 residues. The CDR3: CASSTQGNTEAFF. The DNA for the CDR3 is TGTGCCAGTAGTACACAGGGGAACACTGAAGCTTTCTTT.

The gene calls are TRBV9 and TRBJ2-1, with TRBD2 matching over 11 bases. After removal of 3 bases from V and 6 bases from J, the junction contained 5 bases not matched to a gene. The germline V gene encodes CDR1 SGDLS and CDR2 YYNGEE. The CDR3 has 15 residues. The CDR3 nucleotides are TGTGCCAGCAGCGCCCCGGGACTAGCGGCCAATGAGCAGTTCTTC. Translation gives CASSAPGLAANEQFF.

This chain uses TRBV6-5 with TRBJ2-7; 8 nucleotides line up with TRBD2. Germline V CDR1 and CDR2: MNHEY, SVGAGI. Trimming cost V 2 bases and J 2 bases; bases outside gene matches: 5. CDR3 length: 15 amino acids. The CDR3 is CASSYPGLETYEQYF. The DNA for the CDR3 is TGTGCCAGCAGTTACCCGGGACTAGAGACCTACGAGCAGTACTTC.

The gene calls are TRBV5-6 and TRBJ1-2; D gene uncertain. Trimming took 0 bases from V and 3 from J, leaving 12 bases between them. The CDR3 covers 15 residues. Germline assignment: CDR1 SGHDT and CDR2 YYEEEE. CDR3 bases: TGTGCCAGCAGCTTGGCCGGAGGCAGGCACTATGGCTACACCTTC. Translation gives CASSLAGGRHYGYTF.

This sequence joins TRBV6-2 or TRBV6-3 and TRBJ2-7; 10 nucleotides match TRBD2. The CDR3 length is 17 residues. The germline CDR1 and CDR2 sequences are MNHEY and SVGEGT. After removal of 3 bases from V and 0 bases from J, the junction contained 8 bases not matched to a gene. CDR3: CASSYPPTSGNSYEQYF. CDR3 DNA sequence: TGTGCCAGCAGTTATCCCCCCACTAGCGGGAACTCCTACGAGCAGTACTTC.

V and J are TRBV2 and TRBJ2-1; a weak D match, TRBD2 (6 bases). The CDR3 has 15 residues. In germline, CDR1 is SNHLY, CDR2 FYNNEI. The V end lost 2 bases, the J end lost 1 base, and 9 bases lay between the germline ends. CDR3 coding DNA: TGTGCCAGCAGTGAAACGGGAGCTTCCTACAATGAGCAGTTCTTC. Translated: CASSETGASYNEQFF.

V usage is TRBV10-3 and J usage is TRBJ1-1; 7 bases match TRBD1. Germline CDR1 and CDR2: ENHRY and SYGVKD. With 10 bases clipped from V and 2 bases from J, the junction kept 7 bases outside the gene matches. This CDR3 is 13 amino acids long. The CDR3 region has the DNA TGTGCCACGGAACCAGGGGGAAACACTGAAGCTTTCTTT. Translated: CATEPGGNTEAFF.

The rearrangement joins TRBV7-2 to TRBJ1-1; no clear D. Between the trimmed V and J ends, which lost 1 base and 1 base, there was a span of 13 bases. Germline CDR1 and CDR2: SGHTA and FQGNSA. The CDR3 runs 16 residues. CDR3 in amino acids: CASSLGGIPGNTEAFF. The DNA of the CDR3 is TGTGCCAGCAGCTTAGGCGGAATTCCTGGGAACACTGAAGCTTTCTTT. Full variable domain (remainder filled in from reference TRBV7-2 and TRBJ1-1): GAGVSQSPSNKVTEKGKDVELRCDPISGHTALYWYRQSLGQGLEFLIYFQGNSAPDKSGLPSDRFSAERTGGSVSTLTIQRTQQEDSAVYLCASSLGGIPGNTEAFFGQGTRLTVV.

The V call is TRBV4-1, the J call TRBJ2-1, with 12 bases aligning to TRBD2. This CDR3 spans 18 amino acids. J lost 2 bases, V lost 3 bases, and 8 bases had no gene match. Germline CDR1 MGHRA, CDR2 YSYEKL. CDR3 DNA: TGCGCCAGCAGCCACCCTGACTCTAGCGGGAGGGCCTACAATGAGCAGTTCTTC. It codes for CASSHPDSSGRAYNEQFF.

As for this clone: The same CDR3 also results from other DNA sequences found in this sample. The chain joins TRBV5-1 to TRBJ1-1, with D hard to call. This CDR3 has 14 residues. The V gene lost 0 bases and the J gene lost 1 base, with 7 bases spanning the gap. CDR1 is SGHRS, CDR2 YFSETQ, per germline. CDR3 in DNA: TGCGCCAGCAGCTTGGGAGGCAGGAACACTGAAGCTTTCTTT. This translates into CASSLGGRNTEAFF.

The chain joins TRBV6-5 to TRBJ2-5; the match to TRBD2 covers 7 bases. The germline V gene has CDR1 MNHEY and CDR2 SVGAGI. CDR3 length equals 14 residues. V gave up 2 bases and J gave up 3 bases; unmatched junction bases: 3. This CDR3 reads CASSYGLAEETQYF. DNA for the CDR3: TGTGCCAGCAGTTACGGGCTAGCGGAAGAGACCCAGTACTTC.

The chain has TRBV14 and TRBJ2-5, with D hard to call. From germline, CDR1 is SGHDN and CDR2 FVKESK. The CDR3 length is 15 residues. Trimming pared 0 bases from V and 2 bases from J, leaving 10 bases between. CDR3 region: CASSQESWRQETQYF. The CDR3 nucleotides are TGTGCCAGCAGCCAAGAGTCCTGGAGACAAGAGACCCAGTACTTC.

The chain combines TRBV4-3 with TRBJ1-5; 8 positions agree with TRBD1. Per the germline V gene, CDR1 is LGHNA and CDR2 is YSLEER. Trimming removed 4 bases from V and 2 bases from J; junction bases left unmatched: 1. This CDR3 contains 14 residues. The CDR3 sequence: CASSPTGGNQPQHF. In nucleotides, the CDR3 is TGCGCCAGCAGCCCGACAGGGGGCAATCAGCCCCAGCATTTT.

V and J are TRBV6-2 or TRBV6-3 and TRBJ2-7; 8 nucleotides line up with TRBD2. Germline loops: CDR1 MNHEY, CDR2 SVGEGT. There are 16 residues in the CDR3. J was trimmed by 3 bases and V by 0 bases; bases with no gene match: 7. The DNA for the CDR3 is TGTGCCAGCAGTTACTCGAGGGTTAGCGGGAACTACGAGCAGTACTTC. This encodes CASSYSRVSGNYEQYF.

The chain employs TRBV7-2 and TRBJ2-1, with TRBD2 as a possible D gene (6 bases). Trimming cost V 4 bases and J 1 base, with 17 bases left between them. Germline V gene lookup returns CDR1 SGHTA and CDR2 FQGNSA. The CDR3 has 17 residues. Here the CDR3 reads CASSSQKRGGSYNEQFF. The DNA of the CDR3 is TGTGCCAGCAGCTCCCAAAAGAGGGGAGGATCCTACAATGAGCAGTTCTTC.

The chain's CDR3 is CASSESPGGNSPLHF. In DNA form, the CDR3 reads TGTGCCAGCAGTGAGTCCCCGGGAGGGAATTCACCCCTCCACTTT. The chain uses TRBV6-4 and TRBJ1-6; unclear D gene. Deletions cut 3 bases from V and 7 bases from J, with 13 bases between. Germline V gene lookup returns CDR1 MRHNA and CDR2 SNTAGT. The CDR3 contains 15 residues.

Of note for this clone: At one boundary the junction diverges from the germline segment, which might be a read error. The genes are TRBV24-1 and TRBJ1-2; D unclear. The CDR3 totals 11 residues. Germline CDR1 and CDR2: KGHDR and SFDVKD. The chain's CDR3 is CVTWWARGYTF. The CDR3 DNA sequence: TGTGTCACCTGGTGGGCTCGGGGCTACACCTTC.

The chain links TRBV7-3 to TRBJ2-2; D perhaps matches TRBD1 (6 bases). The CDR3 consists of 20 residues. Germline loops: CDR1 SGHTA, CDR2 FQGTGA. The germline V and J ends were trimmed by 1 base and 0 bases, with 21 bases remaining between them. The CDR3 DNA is TGTGCCAGCAGCTTAATAGCCCCTAGGGGACACCGCTCGAACACCGGGGAGCTGTTTTTT. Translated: CASSLIAPRGHRSNTGELFF.

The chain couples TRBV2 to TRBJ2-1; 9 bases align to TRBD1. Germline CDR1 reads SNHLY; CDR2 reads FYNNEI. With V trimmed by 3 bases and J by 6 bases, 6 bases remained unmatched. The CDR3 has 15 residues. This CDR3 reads CASSDVQQGANEQFF. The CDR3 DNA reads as TGTGCCAGCAGTGATGTACAACAGGGGGCCAATGAGCAGTTCTTC.

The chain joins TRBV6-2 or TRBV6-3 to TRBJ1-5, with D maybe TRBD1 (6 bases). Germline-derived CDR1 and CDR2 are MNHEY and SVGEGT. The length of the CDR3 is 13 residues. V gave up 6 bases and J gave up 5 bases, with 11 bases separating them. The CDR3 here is CASSWDKYQPQHF. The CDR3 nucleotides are TGTGCCAGCAGCTGGGACAAGTATCAGCCCCAGCATTTT.

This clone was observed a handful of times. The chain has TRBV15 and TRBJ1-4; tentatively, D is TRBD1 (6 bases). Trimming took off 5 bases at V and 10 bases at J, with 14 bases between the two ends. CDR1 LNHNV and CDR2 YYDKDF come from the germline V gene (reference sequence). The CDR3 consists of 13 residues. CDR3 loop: CATSLRLGGKLFF. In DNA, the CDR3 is TGTGCCACCAGCCTCCGTCTAGGGGGAAAACTGTTTTTT.

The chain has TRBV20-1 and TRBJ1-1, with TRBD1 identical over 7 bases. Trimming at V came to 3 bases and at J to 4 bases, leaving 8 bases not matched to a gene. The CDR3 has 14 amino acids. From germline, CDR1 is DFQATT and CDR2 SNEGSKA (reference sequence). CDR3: CSASTDRARTEAFF. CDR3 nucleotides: TGCAGTGCTAGTACCGACAGGGCGCGCACTGAAGCTTTCTTT.

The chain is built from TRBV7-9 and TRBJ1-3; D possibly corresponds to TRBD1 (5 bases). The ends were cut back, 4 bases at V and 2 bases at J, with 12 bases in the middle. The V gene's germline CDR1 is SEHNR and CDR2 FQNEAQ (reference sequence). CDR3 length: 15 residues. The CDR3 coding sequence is TGTGCCAGCAGCTCGATAGGAGGGGCTGGAAACACCATATATTTT. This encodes CASSSIGGAGNTIYF. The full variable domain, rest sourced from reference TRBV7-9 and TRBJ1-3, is DTGVSQNPRHKITKRGQNVTFRCDPISEHNRLYWYRQTLGQGPEFLTYFQNEAQLEKSRLLSDRFSAERPKGSFSTLEIQRTEQGDSAMYLCASSSIGGAGNTIYFGEGSWLTVV.

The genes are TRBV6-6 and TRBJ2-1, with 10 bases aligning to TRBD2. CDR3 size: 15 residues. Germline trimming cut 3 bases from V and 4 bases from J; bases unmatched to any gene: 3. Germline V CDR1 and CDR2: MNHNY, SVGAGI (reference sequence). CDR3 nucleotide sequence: TGTGCCAGCAGTTATGGACTAGCGGAATACAATGAGCAGTTCTTC. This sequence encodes CASSYGLAEYNEQFF.

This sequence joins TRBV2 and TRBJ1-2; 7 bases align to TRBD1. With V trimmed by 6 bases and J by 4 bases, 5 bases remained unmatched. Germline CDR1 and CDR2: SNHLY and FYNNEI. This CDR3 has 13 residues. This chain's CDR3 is CASSDREPYGYTF. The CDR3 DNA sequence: TGTGCCAGCAGCGACAGGGAGCCCTATGGCTACACCTTC. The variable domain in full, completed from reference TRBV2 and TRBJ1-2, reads EPEVTQTPSHQVTQMGQEVILRCVPISNHLYFYWYRQILGQKVEFLVSFYNNEISEKSEIFDDQFSVERPDGSNFTLKIRSTKLEDSAMYFCASSDREPYGYTFGSGTRLTVV.

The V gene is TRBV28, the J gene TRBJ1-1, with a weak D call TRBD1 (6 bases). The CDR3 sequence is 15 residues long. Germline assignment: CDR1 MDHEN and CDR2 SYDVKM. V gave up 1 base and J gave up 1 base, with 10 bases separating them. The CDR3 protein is CASSLFGRGNTEAFF. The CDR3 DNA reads TGTGCCAGCAGTTTATTTGGCAGGGGGAACACTGAAGCTTTCTTT.

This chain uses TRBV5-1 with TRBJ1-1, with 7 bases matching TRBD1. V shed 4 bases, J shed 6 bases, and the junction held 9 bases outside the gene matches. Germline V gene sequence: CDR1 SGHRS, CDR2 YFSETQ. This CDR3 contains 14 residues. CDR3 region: CASSLDRRESEAFF. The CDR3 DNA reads TGCGCCAGCAGCCTGGACAGGAGGGAGTCTGAAGCTTTCTTT.

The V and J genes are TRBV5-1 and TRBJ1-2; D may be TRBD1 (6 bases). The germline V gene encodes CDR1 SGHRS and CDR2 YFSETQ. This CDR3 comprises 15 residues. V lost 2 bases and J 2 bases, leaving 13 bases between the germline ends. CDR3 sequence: CASSFLVGANYGYTF. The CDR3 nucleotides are TGCGCCAGCAGCTTCCTGGTGGGGGCGAACTATGGCTACACCTTC.